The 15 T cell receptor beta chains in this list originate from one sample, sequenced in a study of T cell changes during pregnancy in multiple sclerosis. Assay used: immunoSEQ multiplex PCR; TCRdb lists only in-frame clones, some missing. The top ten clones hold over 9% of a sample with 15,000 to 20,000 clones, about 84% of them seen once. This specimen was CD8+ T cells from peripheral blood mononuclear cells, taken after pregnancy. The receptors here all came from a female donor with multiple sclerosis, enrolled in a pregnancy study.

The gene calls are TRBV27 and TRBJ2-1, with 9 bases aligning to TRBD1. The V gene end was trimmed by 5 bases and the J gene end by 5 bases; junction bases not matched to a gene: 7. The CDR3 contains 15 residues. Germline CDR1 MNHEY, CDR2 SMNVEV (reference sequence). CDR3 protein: CASSVPGQGDNEQFF. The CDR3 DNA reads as TGTGCCAGCAGTGTCCCGGGACAGGGTGACAATGAGCAGTTCTTC.

In DNA, the CDR3 is TGTGCCAGCAGCCTAGGGGGCGCCAACAAGGGCAATGAGCAGTTCTTC. Translating gives CASSLGGANKGNEQFF. The genes are TRBV5-4 and TRBJ2-1, with 7 bases lining up with TRBD1. Germline trimming cut 4 bases from V and 6 bases from J; bases unmatched to any gene: 13. This CDR3 spans 16 amino acids. CDR1 is SGHNT, CDR2 YYREEE, per germline (reference sequence).

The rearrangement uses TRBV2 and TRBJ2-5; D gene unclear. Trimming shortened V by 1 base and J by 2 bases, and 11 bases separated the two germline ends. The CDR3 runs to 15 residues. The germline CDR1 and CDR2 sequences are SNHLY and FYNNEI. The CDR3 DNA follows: TGTGCCAGCAGTGAAGTCAGTGAAACACAAGAGACCCAGTACTTC. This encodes CASSEVSETQETQYF.

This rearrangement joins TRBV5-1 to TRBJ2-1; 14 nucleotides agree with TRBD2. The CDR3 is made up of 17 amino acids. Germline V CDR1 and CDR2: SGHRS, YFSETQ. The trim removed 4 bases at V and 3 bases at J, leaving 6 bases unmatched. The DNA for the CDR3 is TGCGCCAGCAGCCCAGGGACTAGCGGGGGACTCTACAATGAGCAGTTCTTC. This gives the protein CASSPGTSGGLYNEQFF.

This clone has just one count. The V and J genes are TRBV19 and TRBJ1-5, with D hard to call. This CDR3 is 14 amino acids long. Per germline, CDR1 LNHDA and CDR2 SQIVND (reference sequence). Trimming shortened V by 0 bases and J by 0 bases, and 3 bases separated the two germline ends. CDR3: CASSIDSSNQPQHF. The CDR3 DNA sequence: TGTGCCAGTAGTATAGACAGTAGCAATCAGCCCCAGCATTTT. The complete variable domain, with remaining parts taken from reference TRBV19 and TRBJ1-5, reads DGGITQSPKYLFRKEGQNVTLSCEQNLNHDAMYWYRQDPGQGLRLIYYSQIVNDFQKGDIAEGYSVSREKKESFPLTVTSAQKNPTAFYLCASSIDSSNQPQHFGDGTRLSIL.

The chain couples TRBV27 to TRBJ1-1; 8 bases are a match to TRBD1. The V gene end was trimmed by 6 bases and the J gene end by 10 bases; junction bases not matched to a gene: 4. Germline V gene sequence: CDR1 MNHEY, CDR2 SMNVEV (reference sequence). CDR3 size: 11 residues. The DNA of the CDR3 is TGTGCCAGCAGCACAGGGGGATTAGCTTTCTTT. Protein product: CASSTGGLAFF.

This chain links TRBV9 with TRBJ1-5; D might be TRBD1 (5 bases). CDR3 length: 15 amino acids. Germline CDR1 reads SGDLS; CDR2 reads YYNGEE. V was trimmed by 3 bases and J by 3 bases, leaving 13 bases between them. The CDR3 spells CASSEGMGTNQPQHF. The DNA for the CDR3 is TGTGCCAGCAGCGAGGGGATGGGAACCAATCAGCCCCAGCATTTT.

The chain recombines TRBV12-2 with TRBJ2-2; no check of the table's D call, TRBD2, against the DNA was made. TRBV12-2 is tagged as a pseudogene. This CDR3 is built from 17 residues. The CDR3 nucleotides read TGTGCAAGTCGCCGGACTAGCGGGGGGGCGAACACCGGGGAGCTGTTTTTT. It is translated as CASRRTSGGANTGELFF.

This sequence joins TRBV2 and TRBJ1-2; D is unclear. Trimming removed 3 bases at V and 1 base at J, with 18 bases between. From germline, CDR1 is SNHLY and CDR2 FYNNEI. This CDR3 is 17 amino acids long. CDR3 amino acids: CASSDHRLSGINYGYTF. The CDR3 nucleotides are TGTGCCAGCAGTGACCACCGCTTATCGGGGATTAACTATGGCTACACCTTC.

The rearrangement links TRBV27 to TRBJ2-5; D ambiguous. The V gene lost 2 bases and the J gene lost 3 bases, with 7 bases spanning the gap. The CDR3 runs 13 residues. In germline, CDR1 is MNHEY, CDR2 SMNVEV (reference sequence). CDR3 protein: CASSLIREETQYF. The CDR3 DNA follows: TGTGCCAGCAGTTTAATCCGAGAAGAGACCCAGTACTTC.

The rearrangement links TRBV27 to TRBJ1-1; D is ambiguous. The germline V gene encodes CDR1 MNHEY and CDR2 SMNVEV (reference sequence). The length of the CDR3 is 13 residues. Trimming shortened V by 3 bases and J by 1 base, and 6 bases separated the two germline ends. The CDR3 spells CASSFAGNTEAFF. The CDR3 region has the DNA TGTGCCAGCAGTTTTGCGGGGAACACTGAAGCTTTCTTT.

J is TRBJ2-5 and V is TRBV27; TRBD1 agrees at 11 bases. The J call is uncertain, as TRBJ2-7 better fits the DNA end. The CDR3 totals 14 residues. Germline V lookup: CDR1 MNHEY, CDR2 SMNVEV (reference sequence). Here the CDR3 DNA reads TGTGCCAGCAGTCCCCGGACAGGGGGCCACGAGCAGTACTTC. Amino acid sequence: CASSPRTGGHEQYF.

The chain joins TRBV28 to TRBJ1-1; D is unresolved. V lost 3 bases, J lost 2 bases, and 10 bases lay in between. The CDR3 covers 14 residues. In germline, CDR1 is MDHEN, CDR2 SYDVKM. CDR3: CASSFYGENTEAFF. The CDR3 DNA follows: TGTGCCAGCAGTTTTTACGGGGAAAACACTGAAGCTTTCTTT.

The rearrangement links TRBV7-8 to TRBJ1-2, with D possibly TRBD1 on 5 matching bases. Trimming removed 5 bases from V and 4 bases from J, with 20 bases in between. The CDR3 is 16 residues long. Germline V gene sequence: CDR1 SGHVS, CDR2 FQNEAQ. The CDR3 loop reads CASSLTPETAFYGYTF. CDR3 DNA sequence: TGTGCCAGCAGCCTCACCCCAGAGACAGCCTTCTATGGCTACACCTTC.

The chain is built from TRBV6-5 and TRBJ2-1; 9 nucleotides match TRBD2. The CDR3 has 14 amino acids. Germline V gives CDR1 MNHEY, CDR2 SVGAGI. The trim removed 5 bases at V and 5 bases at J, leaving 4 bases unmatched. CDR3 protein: CASSPSGENNEQFF. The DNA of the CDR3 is TGTGCCAGCAGTCCTAGCGGGGAAAACAATGAGCAGTTCTTC.